The rows below give T cell receptor beta chains drawn from one sample of a study of blood T cells in healthy people across ages. Using its own MiXCR run on the 5' RACE reads, TCRdb lists one record per CDR3 protein. The profile shows approximately 900,000 distinct CDR3 sequences, around 29% of them singletons. The sample also formed part of further work on T cells of mothers and their children.

The sequenced sample consisted of blood. The source is a woman in her thirties or forties in good health. The CDR3 runs from the conserved cysteine through the conserved F or W. A D gene is named only where the DNA matches it firmly. Where a row states a size, it is once, few, many or the class of an expanded clone; other rows omit it.

j_call,v_call,d_call,clone_size,cdr3_nt,cdr3_aa
TRBJ2-3,TRBV5-1,TRBD1,-,TGCGCCAGCAGCCTCTCACCGTGGCAGGGGGCGCAAGATACGCAGTATTTT,CASSLSPWQGAQDTQYF
TRBJ2-7,TRBV30,-,-,TGTGCCTGGAGGGGAGACATAATCCTCGAGCAGTACTTC,CAWRGDIILEQYF
TRBJ2-5,TRBV6-1,-,few,TGTGCCAGCACGGGCGCTAGCAGTCAAGAGACCCAGTACTTC,CASTGASSQETQYF
TRBJ2-1,TRBV18,-,many,TGTGCCAGCGTGCCGGGGCCGAAAAGAGAGCAGTTCTTC,CASVPGPKREQFF
TRBJ1-1,TRBV12-3/TRBV12-4,-,few,TGTGCCAGCAGTTCTTACGGATCTGAAGCTTTCTTT,CASSSYGSEAFF
TRBJ1-4,TRBV5-1,-,-,TGCGCCAGCAGCTTCATGGGGGCTGCAACTAATGAAAAACTGTTTTTT,CASSFMGAATNEKLFF
TRBJ1-6,TRBV19,TRBD1,few,TGTGCCAGTAGTATTGATAACAGGGGGTATTCACCCCTCCACTTT,CASSIDNRGYSPLHF
TRBJ2-3,TRBV2,TRBD2,-,TGTGCCAGCAGTCTAGGAGTCGGGACTACCTACACAGATACGCAGTATTTT,CASSLGVGTTYTDTQYF
TRBJ1-5,TRBV3-1,-,-,TGTGCCAGCAGCCAAGGGATAAACAATCAGCCCCAGCATTTT,CASSQGINNQPQHF
TRBJ1-1,TRBV29-1,-,-,TGCAGCGTTGGACAGTATGAAGCTTTCTTT,CSVGQYEAFF
TRBJ2-1,TRBV7-9,-,many,TGTGCCAGCAGCATCCAAAATACGGGGTTCGATGAGCAGTTCTTC,CASSIQNTGFDEQFF
TRBJ2-7,TRBV3-1,TRBD1,-,TGTGCCAGCAGCCAATCCCCGGGACAGAACTACGAGCAGTACTTC,CASSQSPGQNYEQYF
TRBJ2-7,TRBV18,-,many,TGTGCCAGCTCCCGGGGGGCTACTAGGGAGAGCGAGCAGTACTTC,CASSRGATRESEQYF
TRBJ2-7,TRBV12-3/TRBV12-4,TRBD2,-,TGTGCCAGCAGTGCGCCAGGGACTAGCGGCCTTTCCTACGAGCAGTACTTC,CASSAPGTSGLSYEQYF
TRBJ2-5,TRBV6-5,-,-,TGTGCCAGCAGCGAGTCCGGGGGGCCGGAGATGGAGACCCAGTACTTC,CASSESGGPEMETQYF
TRBJ1-6,TRBV20-1,-,few,TGCAGTGCTAGAGATCGGGGCCCCTCGGGGAATTCACCCCTCCACTTT,CSARDRGPSGNSPLHF
TRBJ2-5,TRBV5-5,-,-,TGTGCCAGCAGCTTGAGGGCTTTCCAGGGAGAGACCCAGTACTTC,CASSLRAFQGETQYF
TRBJ1-2,TRBV12-3/TRBV12-4,-,-,TGTGCCAGCAGTGCGGACGGAGTCTATGGCTACACCTTC,CASSADGVYGYTF
TRBJ1-2,TRBV29-1,-,-,TGCAGCGTCGAGGGGGACATCTCCCTTAGGGGCTACACCTTC,CSVEGDISLRGYTF
TRBJ2-7,TRBV29-1,-,many,TGCAGCGTTGACAGGTCCTACGAGCAGTACTTC,CSVDRSYEQYF
TRBJ1-2,TRBV11-2,-,few,TGTGCCAGCAGCCCAGACGTAGGGTTAACAGGCTACACCTTC,CASSPDVGLTGYTF
TRBJ2-5,TRBV25-1,-,few,TGTGCCAGCAGTGAATATCCAGGGACACGGGAGACCCAGTACTTC,CASSEYPGTRETQYF
TRBJ2-5,TRBV20-1,TRBD2,-,TGCAGTGCTAGCCTGACTAGCGGGGGAAGCGAGACCCAGTACTTC,CSASLTSGGSETQYF
TRBJ2-3,TRBV7-3,TRBD2,-,TGTGCCAGCAGCCCGCAGACTAGCGGGGGGGCCACAGATACGCAGTATTTT,CASSPQTSGGATDTQYF
TRBJ2-7,TRBV4-3,-,many,TGCGCCAGCAGCCCCGAAGCCCACAGGGTGGGCTACGAGCAGTACTTC,CASSPEAHRVGYEQYF
TRBJ1-1,TRBV4-1,-,many,TGCGCCAGCAGCCAAGTAAAAAGTCCCGAAGCTTTCTTT,CASSQVKSPEAFF
TRBJ2-5,TRBV7-8,-,-,TGTGCCAGCAGCAGACGTTCAGTAGGACCCGAAGAGACCCAGTACTTC,CASSRRSVGPEETQYF
TRBJ2-7,TRBV2,TRBD1,few,TGTGCCGGTCACACAGGGGCCGACTCCTACGAGCAGTACTTC,CAGHTGADSYEQYF
TRBJ1-2,TRBV7-2,TRBD1,-,TGTGCCAGCAGCCCCAGGGGGCAAGGCTATGGCTACACCTTC,CASSPRGQGYGYTF
TRBJ2-5,TRBV11-2,-,few,TGTGCCAGCAGCCTAGGATATCGGACAGTTCAAGAGACCCAGTACTTC,CASSLGYRTVQETQYF
TRBJ2-7,TRBV25-1,TRBD1,-,TGTGCCAGCAGTGAATCCGGCAGGGGGACCTACGAGCAGTACTTC,CASSESGRGTYEQYF
TRBJ1-1,TRBV20-1,TRBD1,-,TGCAGTGCTGAACAGGGGGCGCGTGGCACTGAAGCTTTCTTT,CSAEQGARGTEAFF
TRBJ1-2,TRBV29-1,TRBD1,-,TGCAGCTCATGGACAGGTTTCGTTGCCGATGGCTACACCTTC,CSSWTGFVADGYTF
TRBJ1-2,TRBV9,TRBD1,-,TGTGCCAGCAGCGTAGGCCCCCCGGGACAGGGCTATGGCTACACCTTC,CASSVGPPGQGYGYTF
TRBJ2-7,TRBV4-2,-,many,TGTGCCAGCAGCCAAGACAACCTCTACGAGCAGTACTTC,CASSQDNLYEQYF
TRBJ2-3,TRBV9,-,-,TGTGCCAGCAGCGTAGGGTCTAATGCAGATACGCAGTATTTT,CASSVGSNADTQYF
TRBJ1-1,TRBV12-3/TRBV12-4,TRBD1,few,TGTGCCAGCAGAGCCGGGACAGGGGCCGGAGGCACTGAAGCTTTCTTT,CASRAGTGAGGTEAFF
TRBJ2-1,TRBV12-3/TRBV12-4,-,-,TGTGCCAGCAGTTCGATGGCGGGGTCGAGCAATGAGCAGTTCTTC,CASSSMAGSSNEQFF
TRBJ1-1,TRBV6-5,TRBD1,-,TGTGCCAGCAGTTACTCTCGCAGGGGGCGGCGGGCTTTCTTT,CASSYSRRGRRAFF
TRBJ2-2,TRBV29-1,TRBD1,few,TGCAGCGGCCTCGACAGGGGGGGAAGCGCCGGGGAGCTGTTTTTT,CSGLDRGGSAGELFF
TRBJ1-2,TRBV20-1,-,-,TGCAGTGCTGCCGACGTACGGTATGGCTACACCTTC,CSAADVRYGYTF